This entry describes one TCR beta chain. Its cognate antigen has yet to be identified. Within one base of it there is no much larger clone, and no base qualities were kept. This specimen belongs to a study of cytomegalovirus exposure and HLA in healthy donors (dated 2017 in TCRdb). Study-wide context: In an earlier analysis of under 750 of the donors, 276 Gb of sequence data and 100 million or so unique TCR beta sequences from approximately 180 million T cells were reported. Approximately 300 gigabases of sequencing data and roughly 80 million unique TCR sequences made up an early release that covered some 640 HLA-typed donors. Among the roughly 400 genotyped donors, around 79% belonged to the genetic ancestry cluster associated with self-reported Caucasian donors. The aim of the study was to test whether cataloging public T cell receptors could identify signatures of past pathogen exposure. The T cell repertoires of 666 subjects were profiled by immunosequencing and related to cytomegalovirus serostatus. Besides the first cohort of some 670 subjects, a separate validation cohort made up of over a hundred different subjects was used. To predict cytomegalovirus infection status, the study brought together high-throughput TCR immunosequencing, statistical association of individual TCRs with disease status, and machine learning. In a later analysis, previously published TCR beta repertoires from 600 to 850 donors were re-analyzed and high-resolution HLA genotyping was added so that TCR occurrence patterns could be studied. Rather than drawing on any new phenotypic data, the later analysis identified candidate immune exposures from TCR beta sequences and the way those sequences occurred across donors. An earlier analysis of 587 of the donors used high-throughput TCR beta sequencing to judge whether each TCR beta V gene segment behaved as functional or pseudogenic. Donor age, sex, ethnicity and CMV serostatus were compiled alongside the repertoire data. In a later genetic analysis, genome-wide SNP genotypes for about 65% of the 666 donors were used, and that subset was treated as a discovery cohort. Every repertoire in the discovery cohort had been generated on one and the same sequencing platform. Both class I and class II loci were covered by HLA typing, at four-digit resolution. The number of donors typed differed by locus, with roughly 629-640 for A, B, C, DRB1 and DQB1, 522 for DQA1, under 610 for DPA1, and under 490 for DPB1. Four or five DR-DQ haplotypes were handled as single units for association and clustering because linkage in the cohort was strong. Across some 400 genotyped donors of the cohort, an average of about 240,000 unique TCR beta nucleotide sequences per donor were sequenced, and roughly a sixth of those sequences were non-productive. Summary of the overall study and its limitations: A total of about 150 TCR beta chains were listed by the study as associated with cytomegalovirus. Assigning TCR associations to individual alleles was difficult when HLA alleles, especially DR and DQ, strongly co-occurred. A later analysis reported that several top co-occurrence clusters appeared linked to parvovirus B19, influenza, CMV and Epstein-Barr virus. Correlated functional status among segregating V segments might reflect linkage disequilibrium, but an unknown experimental factor could not be ruled out. Cytomegalovirus status was reported to be diagnosed by the classifier with high specificity and sensitivity in both the original and validation cohorts. In vitro tests confirmed that a few of the cytomegalovirus-associated TCR beta chains recognize cytomegalovirus antigens. An association between a missense DCLRE1C variant and V-gene and J-gene trimming of TCR beta chains was found in a later genetic analysis and replicated in an independent cohort. Some IMGT-functional V segments, including TRBV6-2 and TRBV6-3, could not be distinguished by the 87-base-pair reads and were therefore excluded. A cluster of highly shared sequence variants was judged likely to be a technical artifact of the sequencing pipeline. The cohort was sequenced for TCR beta chains only, and without alpha or paired-chain data the features that could be detected were limited. Broadly in line with IMGT annotations, most TCR beta V segments showed up in productive rearrangements about 87% or about 30% of the time in an earlier analysis of around 550 of the donors. In a later analysis, most CMV-associated TCR beta chains were found to appear HLA-restricted, with HLA associations seemingly driven largely by CMV exposure. For the cohort, immune exposure information was limited to CMV serostatus. Because HLA typing was missing for some donors at each locus, association tests included only the typed subset. According to a later genetic analysis, donors in an Asian-associated ancestry cluster had fewer N-insertions in productive TCRs than the roughly 670-donor mean. Approximately 16 rarely observed V segments, including chromosome 9 orphons, were excluded from the earlier analysis of a few hundred of the donors because counts were too low. Specific HLA alleles were associated with around 18,000 TCR beta sequences at a false discovery rate of 0.05 in a later analysis. Presence/absence analyses assumed roughly uniform sequencing depth across donors, an assumption that may not hold. A further reported finding was that TCR beta sequences accurately predicted the HLA-A and HLA-B alleles for most subjects in the first cohort. Most TCR sequences were seen in very few donors, while some public TCRs were found in many individuals. In a later analysis, HLA-associated TCR beta chains were found to be more clonally expanded and to have lower generation probabilities than equally common non-associated chains. A later analysis found that TCR association rates varied across HLA loci, with DRB1 alleles showing the most associated TCRs and HLA-C alleles the fewest. It was suggested by the authors that the approach could potentially be generalized to other disease states and immunological phenotypes.

The cohort was made up of 500 to 800 healthy bone marrow donors. At the time of sampling, all cohort members were nominally healthy, though unrecorded immune exposures were likely present. The donor tested CMV seronegative and was one of the 352 seronegative cohort members. Each donor provided a peripheral blood sample, and peripheral blood mononuclear cells were used for TCR beta sequencing. Genomic DNA was extracted from the blood cell samples with the Qiagen DNeasy Blood Extraction Kit. The CDR3 runs 14 residues from the cysteine to the phenylalanine. Of all the DNA, just the CDR3 is kept, 42 bases in frame from base 1. In the germline V gene, CDR1 corresponds to KGHSH and CDR2 to LQKENI. V loses 1 base, J loses 7 bases, and the germline ends lie 11 bases apart. Library creation used the immunoSEQ multiplex PCR assay. A mixture of 60 forward primers for TCR Vbeta segments and 13 reverse primers for TCR Jbeta segments was used in the multiplex PCR. The CDR3 region of rearranged TCR beta genes was amplified from genomic DNA with a multiplex PCR assay. On the Illumina HiSeq System, the amplified TCR beta libraries were sequenced as 87-base-pair reads. As for the original processing: Across the 666 repertoires, a later analysis counted 78 million or so unique TCR beta chains, roughly 11 million of which were shared by at least two donors. Raw reads were error-corrected and collapsed into unique sequences with a nearest-neighbor algorithm that merged closely related sequences to remove PCR and sequencing errors. Alignment of CDR3 sequences to IMGT reference sequences was used to assign V, D and J gene segments. For a sequence to be retained, at least a six-nucleotide match to both a V gene segment and a J gene segment was required. Rearrangements were called productive when the CDR3 lacked stop codons and stayed in frame with V and J; all others were non-productive. CDR3 was defined by IMGT convention, running from the second conserved V-encoded cysteine to the conserved J-encoded phenylalanine. The earlier analysis of about 570 of the donors excluded any sequence lacking an unambiguous match to a single V gene segment. An earlier analysis of a few hundred of the donors called V segments functional above 56.7% productive rearrangements and segregating when the between-donor standard deviation exceeded 5%. A statistical classification framework was developed to diagnose cytomegalovirus status using the catalog of TCR beta chain sequences. In a later analysis, TCR nucleotide sequences were compared against IMGT/GENE-DB human TR gene sequences so that V and J genes could be assigned. A later analysis assigned CDR3 sequences and most-parsimonious VDJ recombination scenarios with the TCRdist pipeline. A later analysis defined each TCR beta chain by its CDR3 amino acid sequence plus V-gene family, and excluded reads lacking a unique V-gene family. A later analysis removed 550 to 650 highly shared, low-generation-probability nucleotide sequences to deal with suspected cross-contamination and a sequencing artifact. In a later analysis, a clonal expansion index for each public chain was calculated from normalized within-repertoire ranks of inferred template counts. A later analysis computed generation probabilities with a VDJ recombination model fitted to out-of-frame rearrangements, and checked the results against IGoR. In a later analysis, TCR-TCR, TCR-HLA and TCR-CMV co-occurrence was scored with hypergeometric tests, and a repertoire-size bias correction was applied to TCR pairs. False discovery rates were estimated in a later analysis by permuting HLA or CMV assignments 20 times. In a later analysis, co-occurring TCRs were grouped using DBSCAN, and TCRdist sequence similarity was added for clustering within HLA-allele-positive subsets. Repertoires with fewer than 30,000 or more than 120,000 public chains, plus five repertoires with anomalous nucleotide sharing, were excluded from co-occurrence clustering. TCRdb carries this immuneACCESS record with in-frame sequences only. Its versions omit some clonotypes, under half of them owing to an unresolved V gene in the studies checked, with the rest unexplained. V, J and clone size were drawn from that table, and D and trimming were deduced from the DNA. The sample contains approximately 140,000 clones, about 86% of them found a single time. The leading ten clones occupy 0.55% to 0.85% of the sample.

The chain employs TRBV18 and TRBJ1-5, and TRBD1 may be the D gene, going by 5 matching bases. The material sequenced was PBMCs. The sequence derives from a man aged 18 to 35 in good health and CMV-seronegative. The CDR3 region has the sequence CASSPQGQEQPQHF. The DNA sequence is TGTGCCAGCTCACCACAGGGGCAAGAGCAGCCCCAGCATTTT. The CDR3, completed at both ends by the reference TRBV18 and TRBJ1-5 genes, gives the full variable domain NAGVMQNPRHLVRRRGQEARLRCSPMKGHSHVYWYRQLPEEGLKFMVYLQKENIIDESGMPKERFSAEFPKEGPSILRIQQVVRGDSAAYFCASSPQGQEQPQHFGDGTRLSIL.